This T cell receptor (beta chain) emerged from a study of blood T cell repertoires in COVID-19. The data were produced by immunoSEQ multiplex PCR, yet TCRdb's version contains in-frame clones alone and is incomplete. This sample carries some 70,000 clones, about 87% of them seen once, and the ten largest clones take around 7.9%. Looked up from germline, CDR1 is MNHEY and CDR2 is SVGAGI. V lost 5 bases to trimming and J lost 4 bases, with 11 bases between them. The CDR3 sequence is 14 residues long. Sequencing was done on a sample of peripheral blood. This clonotype was sampled from a man aged 45-65 years with active COVID-19. The J gene is TRBJ2-2, the V gene TRBV6-5, with D uncertain. In DNA, the CDR3 is TGTGCCAGCAGTCGACTGCCACTCACCGGGGAGCTGTTTTTT. It codes for CASSRLPLTGELFF.